This T cell receptor beta chain originates from a study of cytomegalovirus exposure and HLA in healthy donors. Study background: The same platform as the roughly 630 first-cohort repertoires was used for the 100 to 150 validation repertoires, a later analysis reported.

V lost 5 bases, J lost 3 bases, and 6 bases stayed unmatched. The CDR3 runs 14 residues. The germline V gene has CDR1 SEHNR and CDR2 FQNEAQ (reference sequence). The study, taken as a whole, reports: The study put some 160 TCR beta chains on its list as cytomegalovirus-associated.

The donors formed part of the approximately 110-subject validation cohort, distinct from the approximately 670-subject first cohort. For this clone: No antigen is known for it. Other DNA sequences in the same sample also yield this CDR3.

Assay used: immunoSEQ multiplex PCR; TCRdb lists only in-frame clones, some missing. This sample has hundreds of thousands of clones, with around 89% found just once. The sequence came from a woman aged 18-35 years in good health and CMV-seronegative. The sequencing input was PBMCs. The chain is built from TRBV7-9 and TRBJ2-7; TRBD1 aligns across 8 bases. This CDR3 reads CASSPRTGSYEQYF. CDR3 coding DNA: TGTGCCAGCAGCCCGAGGACAGGGAGCTACGAGCAGTACTTC.